Listed below are T cell receptor beta chains from one sample, sequenced in a study of blood T cell repertoires in COVID-19. Data came from immunoSEQ multiplex PCR; TCRdb stores just in-frame clones and leaves some out. The sample carries roughly 150,000 clones, roughly nine tenths recorded once. The sample taken for sequencing was peripheral blood. These receptors all come from a woman in her 70s with acute or convalescent COVID-19. CDR3s include the opening cysteine and the closing phenylalanine or tryptophan. D genes are given only for firm matches. Only some rows state a clone size, as once, few, many or a class for expanded clones.

clone size,J gene,D gene,V gene,CDR3 protein,CDR3 DNA
once,TRBJ1-5,.,TRBV6-2/TRBV6-3,CASSYHGSLYQPQHF,TGTGCCAGCAGTTACCACGGGTCCCTCTATCAGCCCCAGCATTTT
.,TRBJ2-7,.,TRBV15,CATSRVSSGSNYEQYF,TGTGCCACCAGCAGAGTGAGTTCAGGGTCTAACTACGAGCAGTACTTC
.,TRBJ1-1,TRBD1,TRBV3-1/TRBV3-2,CASSRRTGQLNTEAFF,TGTGCCAGCAGCCGCCGGACAGGGCAACTCAACACTGAAGCTTTCTTT
.,TRBJ2-3,.,TRBV4-3,CASSPGRGDTQYF,TGCGCCAGCAGCCCCGGCCGGGGAGATACGCAGTATTTT
.,TRBJ2-2,TRBD1,TRBV18,CASTRQGAGELFF,TGTGCCAGCACCAGACAGGGGGCCGGGGAGCTGTTTTTT
few,TRBJ2-7,.,TRBV4-1,CASSQDSSRLEQYF,TGCGCCAGCAGCCAAGATTCCTCGAGGCTGGAGCAGTACTTC
.,TRBJ2-7,TRBD1,TRBV3-1/TRBV3-2,CASSLTPGQGIYEQYF,TGTGCCAGCAGTCTAACTCCGGGACAGGGAATCTACGAGCAGTACTTC
.,TRBJ1-2,.,TRBV10-3,CAILQTTDAGYGYTF,TGTGCCATTCTGCAGACCACCGACGCAGGGTATGGCTACACCTTC
.,TRBJ1-1,.,TRBV15,CATSRGKGGSTEAFF,TGTGCCACCAGCAGAGGGAAAGGAGGTTCCACTGAAGCTTTCTTT
.,TRBJ1-1,.,TRBV4-3,CASSQESRRNTEAFF,TGCGCCAGCAGCCAAGAGTCTAGGAGGAACACTGAAGCTTTCTTT
.,TRBJ1-1,.,TRBV20-1,CSARRLPEAFF,TGCAGTGCTAGACGGTTACCTGAAGCTTTCTTT
.,TRBJ2-1,.,TRBV19,CASSIVGGSSSSYNEQFF,TGTGCCAGTAGTATTGTGGGGGGTTCCTCAAGCTCCTACAATGAGCAGTTCTTC
.,TRBJ2-5,.,TRBV27,CASSFGVPGETQYF,TGTGCCAGCAGTTTCGGTGTCCCGGGAGAGACCCAGTACTTC
once,TRBJ1-4,TRBD1,TRBV6-5,CASRQTGGAEKLFF,TGTGCCAGCAGACAAACAGGGGGCGCCGAAAAACTGTTTTTT
.,TRBJ2-2,TRBD2,TRBV29-1,CSGRGDTGELFF,TGCAGCGGACGGGGGGACACCGGGGAGCTGTTTTTT
.,TRBJ1-3,TRBD1,TRBV6-5,CASSYSRQGNRNTIYF,TGTGCCAGCAGTTACTCAAGACAGGGAAATAGAAACACCATATATTTT
.,TRBJ2-1,TRBD1,TRBV10-3,CAISRQGFSYNEQFF,TGTGCCATCAGTCGACAGGGATTCTCCTACAATGAGCAGTTCTTC
.,TRBJ2-3,TRBD2,TRBV5-6,CASSLSGGGTDTQYF,TGTGCCAGCAGCCTCAGCGGGGGAGGCACAGATACGCAGTATTTT
.,TRBJ1-6,TRBD1,TRBV6-5,CASRDRGSYNSPLHF,TGTGCCAGCAGGGACAGGGGTTCCTATAATTCACCCCTCCACTTT
.,TRBJ1-5,.,TRBV29-1,CSVETGSNQPQHF,TGCAGCGTCGAAACAGGGAGCAATCAGCCCCAGCATTTT
once,TRBJ1-6,.,TRBV27,CASSVQGWNSPLHF,TGTGCCAGCAGTGTACAGGGTTGGAATTCACCCCTCCACTTT
.,TRBJ1-1,.,TRBV7-6,CASSLGQLNTEAFF,TGTGCCAGCAGCTTAGGGCAGTTGAACACTGAAGCTTTCTTT
.,TRBJ1-2,.,TRBV28,CASSLTGYYGYTF,TGTGCCAGCAGCCTGACAGGTTACTATGGCTACACCTTC
.,TRBJ1-4,TRBD1,TRBV11-2,CASSLGDRRYEKLFF,TGTGCCAGCAGCTTAGGGGACAGACGGTATGAAAAACTGTTTTTT
once,TRBJ2-1,.,TRBV1,CTSSPLFGSGLGNEQFF,TGCACCAGCAGCCCCCTATTTGGTAGCGGGTTAGGTAATGAGCAGTTCTTC
.,TRBJ1-2,.,TRBV28,CASSPNTNYGYTF,TGTGCCAGCAGTCCGAACACGAACTATGGCTACACCTTC
.,TRBJ2-7,TRBD1,TRBV6-6,CASSYRRGTGDEQYF,TGTGCCAGCAGTTACCGGCGCGGGACAGGGGACGAGCAGTACTTC
.,TRBJ1-1,TRBD1,TRBV20-1,CSASGGQVFEAFF,TGCAGTGCTAGTGGTGGACAGGTATTTGAAGCTTTCTTT
.,TRBJ1-3,TRBD1,TRBV18,CASSQPTGMGNTIYF,TGTGCCAGCTCACAACCGACAGGGATGGGAAACACCATATATTTT
few,TRBJ2-7,TRBD1,TRBV27,CASSHGQDYEQYF,TGTGCCAGCTCACACGGACAGGACTACGAGCAGTACTTC
.,TRBJ2-2,.,TRBV5-4,CASSPQGGLNTGELFF,TGTGCCAGCAGCCCTCAAGGAGGACTGAACACCGGGGAGCTGTTTTTT
.,TRBJ1-1,TRBD1,TRBV2,CARPGQGQQAFF,TGTGCCAGGCCGGGACAGGGCCAGCAAGCTTTCTTT
.,TRBJ2-2,.,TRBV5-4,CASSLGGNTGELFF,TGTGCCAGCAGCTTGGGAGGGAACACCGGGGAGCTGTTTTTT
few,TRBJ1-1,TRBD1,TRBV19,CASISGTVNTEAFF,TGTGCCAGTATCTCCGGGACAGTTAACACTGAAGCTTTCTTT
.,TRBJ1-2,.,TRBV28,CASSLTRGGYTF,TGTGCCAGCAGTTTAACCAGGGGCGGCTACACCTTC
once,TRBJ2-7,TRBD2,TRBV11-2,CASSLGSSGGDEQYF,TGTGCCAGCAGCTTAGGGTCTAGCGGGGGAGACGAGCAGTACTTC
.,TRBJ2-1,.,TRBV18,CASSPPAGPSYNEQFF,TGTGCCAGCTCACCACCGGCGGGACCCTCCTACAATGAGCAGTTCTTC
few,TRBJ1-5,TRBD1,TRBV10-1,CASSGQGADYSNQPQHF,TGCGCCAGCAGTGGACAGGGGGCTGATTATAGCAATCAGCCCCAGCATTTT
.,TRBJ1-3,TRBD1,TRBV27,CASSPGQRSSGNTIYF,TGTGCCAGCAGTCCGGGACAGAGAAGCTCTGGAAACACCATATATTTT
few,TRBJ2-1,TRBD1,TRBV6-2/TRBV6-3,CASSSTDRGFDEQFF,TGTGCCAGCAGCTCAACAGACAGGGGGTTTGATGAGCAGTTCTTC
.,TRBJ1-2,.,TRBV19,CASSDGQLYGYTF,TGTGCCAGTAGTGATGGACAGCTCTATGGCTACACCTTC
.,TRBJ2-1,.,TRBV5-4,CASSLVEAYNEQFF,TGTGCCAGCAGCTTGGTCGAGGCCTACAATGAGCAGTTCTTC
.,TRBJ2-1,.,TRBV20-1,CSASKLYNEQFF,TGCAGTGCTAGTAAACTTTACAATGAGCAGTTCTTC